The rows below give T cell receptor beta chains drawn from one sample of a study of blood T cell repertoires in COVID-19. Generated by immunoSEQ multiplex PCR, the TCRdb table keeps only in-frame clones and is missing some. The sample comprises some 230,000 clones, around 83% of which are singletons, and 1.3% rests with the top ten. The sequenced sample consisted of PBMCs or T cells enriched from blood (not recorded which). All receptors come from a woman in her 40s with acute COVID-19. Each CDR3 is given with its conserved first and last residue. A D gene is named only where the DNA matches it firmly. Size is stated for part of the rows, as once, few or many counts, or as a class when the clone is expanded.

clone size: .
J gene: TRBJ1-2
D gene: .
V gene: TRBV3-1/TRBV3-2
CDR3 protein: CASSQLVGGRYYGYTF
CDR3 DNA: TGTGCCAGCAGCCAACTTGTAGGAGGGCGCTACTATGGCTACACCTTC

clone size: few
J gene: TRBJ2-3
D gene: .
V gene: TRBV6-1
CDR3 protein: CASSEATNSGTDTQYF
CDR3 DNA: TGTGCCAGCAGTGAAGCGACTAATTCTGGCACAGATACGCAGTATTTT

clone size: .
J gene: TRBJ2-7
D gene: .
V gene: TRBV6-2/TRBV6-3
CDR3 protein: CASSGQSYEQYF
CDR3 DNA: TGTGCCAGCAGTGGACAGTCTTACGAGCAGTACTTC

clone size: .
J gene: TRBJ1-5
D gene: .
V gene: TRBV27
CDR3 protein: CASSLSSSSNQPQHF
CDR3 DNA: TGTGCCAGCAGTTTATCTTCCAGTAGCAATCAGCCCCAGCATTTT

clone size: .
J gene: TRBJ2-1
D gene: .
V gene: TRBV9
CDR3 protein: CASSIPGAEQFF
CDR3 DNA: TGTGCCAGCAGCATTCCGGGAGCTGAGCAGTTCTTC

clone size: .
J gene: TRBJ1-6
D gene: .
V gene: TRBV2
CDR3 protein: CASTSPQVTYNSPLHF
CDR3 DNA: TGTGCCAGCACCTCCCCCCAGGTGACATATAATTCACCCCTCCACTTT

clone size: few
J gene: TRBJ1-3
D gene: TRBD1
V gene: TRBV7-2
CDR3 protein: CASSSDRAPGNTIYF
CDR3 DNA: TGTGCCAGCAGCTCCGACAGGGCCCCCGGAAACACCATATATTTT

clone size: .
J gene: TRBJ2-2
D gene: .
V gene: TRBV7-2
CDR3 protein: CASSKGQNTGELFF
CDR3 DNA: TGTGCCAGCAGCAAGGGACAGAACACCGGGGAGCTGTTTTTT

clone size: .
J gene: TRBJ2-6
D gene: TRBD2
V gene: TRBV7-6
CDR3 protein: CASSLVGRERRSGANVLTF
CDR3 DNA: TGTGCCAGCAGCTTAGTAGGGAGGGAAAGGAGATCTGGGGCCAACGTCCTGACTTTC

clone size: .
J gene: TRBJ2-7
D gene: .
V gene: TRBV7-2
CDR3 protein: CASSSTATYEQYF
CDR3 DNA: TGTGCCAGCAGCTCTACAGCCACTTACGAGCAGTACTTC

clone size: .
J gene: TRBJ2-1
D gene: TRBD2
V gene: TRBV28
CDR3 protein: CASSSRQTSGRWNEQFF
CDR3 DNA: TGTGCCAGCAGTTCCCGGCAGACTAGCGGGAGATGGAATGAGCAGTTCTTC